This T cell receptor beta chain came from a study of OX40 agonist ivuxolimab in advanced cancers. Study-wide results and caveats: CD4+ and CD8+ T cells in blood underwent clonal expansion by week 6 at 0.1 to 3.0 mg/kg. Among patients with partial responses at 0.1-3.0 mg/kg, clonal expansion was among the lowest. Undetermined was the antigen specificity of the expanded peripheral T cells. Averaged across samples, CD8+ T cells carried more expanded clones than CD4+ did.

Regarding this clone: As yet, its antigen is unknown.

The CDR3 is 15 residues long. Germline lookup yields CDR1 SNHLY and CDR2 FYNNEI. Trimming shortened V by 4 bases and J by 2 bases, and 14 bases separated the two germline ends. TCRdb keeps only in-frame clones here, not all; method: immunoSEQ multiplex PCR. Of 35,000 to 45,000 clones in the sample, around three quarters were seen once. The sample was CD4+ or CD8+ T cells sorted from blood, taken in a trial of the OX40 agonist ivuxolimab. The chain combines TRBV2 with TRBJ2-5; TRBD2 might be the D (5 bases). This TCR was sampled from an adult with an advanced solid tumor such as melanoma, head and neck, liver or kidney cancer. CDR3 sequence (DNA): TGTGCCAGCAGTGGGTTTCGTAGCGTTCAAGAGACCCAGTACTTC. Translated, it gives CASSGFRSVQETQYF.